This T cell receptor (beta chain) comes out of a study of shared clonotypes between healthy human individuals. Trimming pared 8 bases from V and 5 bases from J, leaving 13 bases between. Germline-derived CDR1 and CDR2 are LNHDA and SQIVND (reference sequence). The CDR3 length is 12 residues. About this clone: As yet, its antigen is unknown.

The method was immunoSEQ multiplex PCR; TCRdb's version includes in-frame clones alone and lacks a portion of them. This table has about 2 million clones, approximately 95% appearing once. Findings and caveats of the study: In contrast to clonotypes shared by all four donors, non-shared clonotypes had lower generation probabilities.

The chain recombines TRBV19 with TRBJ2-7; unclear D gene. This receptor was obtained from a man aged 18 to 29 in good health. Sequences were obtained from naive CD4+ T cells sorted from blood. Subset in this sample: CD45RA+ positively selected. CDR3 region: CASAAAPNEQYF. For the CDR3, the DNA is TGTGCCAGTGCGGCGGCCCCAAACGAGCAGTACTTC.